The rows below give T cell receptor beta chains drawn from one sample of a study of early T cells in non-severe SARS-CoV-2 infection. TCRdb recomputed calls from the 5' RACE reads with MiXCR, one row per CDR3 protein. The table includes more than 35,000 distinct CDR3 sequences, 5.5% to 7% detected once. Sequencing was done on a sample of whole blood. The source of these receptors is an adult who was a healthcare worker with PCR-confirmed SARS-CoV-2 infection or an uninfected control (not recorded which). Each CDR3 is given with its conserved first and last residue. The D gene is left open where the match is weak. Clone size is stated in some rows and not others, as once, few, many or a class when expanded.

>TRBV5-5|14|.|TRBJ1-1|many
TGTGCCAGCAGCTTGACCTACGGCCACCCTGAAGCTTTCTTT
CASSLTYGHPEAFF
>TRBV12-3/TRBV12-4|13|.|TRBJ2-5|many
TGTGCCAGCAGTCCTACAGGGTCGCGGACCCAGTACTTC
CASSPTGSRTQYF
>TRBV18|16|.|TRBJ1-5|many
TGTGCCAGCTCACCCTCCGGCGGCTCTAGCAATCAGCCCCAGCATTTT
CASSPSGGSSNQPQHF
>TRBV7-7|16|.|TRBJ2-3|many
TGTGCCAGCAGCTTAAACCCGGGCGGAGACACAGATACGCAGTATTTT
CASSLNPGGDTDTQYF
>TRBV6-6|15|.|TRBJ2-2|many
TGTGCCAGCCCCATGGCAAGGGAGAACACCGGGGAGCTGTTTTTT
CASPMARENTGELFF
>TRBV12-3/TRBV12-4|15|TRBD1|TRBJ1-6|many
TGTGCCAGCAGTTTAGGAGGGACAGTGAATTCACCCCTCCACTTT
CASSLGGTVNSPLHF
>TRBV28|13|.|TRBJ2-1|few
TGTGCCAGCGCCGCGCTCGGGGTCCATGAGCAGTTCTTC
CASAALGVHEQFF
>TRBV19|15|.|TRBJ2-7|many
TGTGCCAGTAGTCCGGGATCGGTTTATTCCTACGAGCAGTACTTC
CASSPGSVYSYEQYF
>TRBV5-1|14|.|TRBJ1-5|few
TGCGCCAGCAGCTTGGAGCAGGGCGGTCAGCCCCAGCATTTT
CASSLEQGGQPQHF
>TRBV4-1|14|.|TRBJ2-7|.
TGCGCCAGCAGCCTCCCTCGCAGGGACTACGAGCAGTACTTC
CASSLPRRDYEQYF
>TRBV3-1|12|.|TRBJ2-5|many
TGTGCCAGCAGCCTGCCCCCTGAGACCCAGTACTTC
CASSLPPETQYF
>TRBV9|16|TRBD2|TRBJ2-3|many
TGTGCCAGCAGCGCGCCGGGACTAGCGGACACAGATACGCAGTATTTT
CASSAPGLADTDTQYF
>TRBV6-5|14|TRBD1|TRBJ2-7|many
TGTGCCAGCAGGTCGGACAGGGACGCTTACGAGCAGTACTTC
CASRSDRDAYEQYF
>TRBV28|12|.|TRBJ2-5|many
TGTGCCAGCAGTTTATTCCAAGAGACCCAGTACTTC
CASSLFQETQYF
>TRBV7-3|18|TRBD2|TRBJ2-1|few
TGTGCCAGCAGCTTAAAGGCTTGGGAACTAGCGGGGGACAATGAGCAGTTCTTC
CASSLKAWELAGDNEQFF
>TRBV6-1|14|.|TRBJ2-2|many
TGTGCCAGCAGTGAAATCCCCGAGACCGGGGAGCTGTTTTTT
CASSEIPETGELFF
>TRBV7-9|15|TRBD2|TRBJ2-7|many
TGTGCCAGCAGCACACCGACTAGCGGTTCCTACGAGCAGTACTTC
CASSTPTSGSYEQYF
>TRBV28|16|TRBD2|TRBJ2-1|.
TGTGCCAGCAGCCAGACTAGCGGCAGCTCCTACAATGAGCAGTTCTTC
CASSQTSGSSYNEQFF
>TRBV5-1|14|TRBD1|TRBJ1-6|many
TGCGCCAGCAGCCAACAGGGGCATAATTCACCCCTCCACTTT
CASSQQGHNSPLHF
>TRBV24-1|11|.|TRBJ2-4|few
TGTGCCACCTTAGATGTGATTTTTCAGTACTTC
CATLDVIFQYF
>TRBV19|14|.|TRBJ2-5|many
TGTGCCAGTAGTCTTTGGACCAATACAGAGACCCAGTACTTC
CASSLWTNTETQYF
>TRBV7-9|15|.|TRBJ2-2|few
TGTGCCAGCAGCTTATCTGGGGCGGACACCGGGGAGCTGTTTTTT
CASSLSGADTGELFF
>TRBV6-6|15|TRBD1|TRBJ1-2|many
TGTGCCAGCAGCCACAGACAGGGGAGCAACTATGGCTACACCTTC
CASSHRQGSNYGYTF
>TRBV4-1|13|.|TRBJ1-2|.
TGCGCCAGCAGCCAATACAGTAGCTATGGCTACACCTTC
CASSQYSSYGYTF
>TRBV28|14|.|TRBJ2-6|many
TGTGCCAGCGGAGACAACTCTGGGGCCAACGTCCTGACTTTC
CASGDNSGANVLTF
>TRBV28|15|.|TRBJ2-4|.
TGTGCCAGCAGCCCCAGCGAGGGAGCCAAAAACATTCAGTACTTC
CASSPSEGAKNIQYF
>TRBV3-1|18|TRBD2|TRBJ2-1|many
TGTGCCAGCAGCCAAGATATGACTAGCGGGAGGGCCTACAATGAGCAGTTCTTC
CASSQDMTSGRAYNEQFF